This record looks at one T cell receptor (beta chain) sequence and its context. Its target is not known. The V gene's germline CDR1 is MNHNY and CDR2 SVGAGI (reference sequence). The CDR3 sequence is 15 residues long. Trimming cost V 6 bases and J 5 bases, with 19 bases left between them. Using immunoSEQ multiplex PCR, the repertoire was profiled, and TCRdb retains in-frame clones only, with some absent. The repertoire has approximately 52,000 clones, 76% of them found once; the top ten carry just under 5%. Time point noted: week 47, end of study. Every single dose of the vaccine, 300 ug of mutant IDH1 20-mer peptide, came with topical imiquimod. The source of the sample is a study of a mutant IDH1 vaccine in newly diagnosed glioma. At the level of the study: Patients got their first vaccination 4-6 weeks after radiotherapy alone, or with temozolomide cycles. Those enrolled had earlier been treated with radiotherapy, temozolomide, or both, mostly both.

Study observations and caveats: With respect to changes in top peripheral T cell clonotypes, pseudoprogression seemed unrelated.

The clonotype was recovered from a woman aged 40-49 years with glioma. Some clones in this sample may be carry-over from other donors' samples. The starting material was PBMCs, obtained from a glioma patient whose treatment included an IDH1 peptide vaccine. The genes are TRBV6-6 and TRBJ1-2, with D possibly matching TRBD1 (6 bases). The CDR3 bases are TGTGCCAGCAGGGCCGACGGGGGCAGTGGTTATGGCTACACCTTC. Encoded protein: CASRADGGSGYGYTF.